A selection of T cell receptor beta chains follows, all from one sample in a study of CD8+ T cells in alopecia areata. Repertoires were generated with immunoSEQ multiplex PCR, while TCRdb's copy carries only in-frame clones and drops some. The sample yields under 300,000 clones, roughly two thirds seen once. Source: CD4+ T cells sorted from blood, taken at week 0. These receptors all come from a human donor with alopecia areata. Both conserved end residues are part of each CDR3. A D gene is named only where the DNA matches it firmly.

d_call j_call v_call cdr3_aa
. TRBJ1-2 TRBV4-1 CASSQVTGKYGYTF
. TRBJ1-1 TRBV7-8 CASSLETLVNTEAFF
. TRBJ2-1 TRBV7-3 CASSLTGQPDNEQFF
. TRBJ2-1 TRBV9 CASSVIGLGAYNEQFF
. TRBJ1-4 TRBV9 CASSVGATNEKLFF
TRBD2 TRBJ2-3 TRBV29-1 CSVGTNTDTQYF
TRBD1 TRBJ1-4 TRBV19 CASSTGQGPNEKLFF
. TRBJ1-5 TRBV2 CASNGVLSNQPQHF
. TRBJ1-1 TRBV30 CAWSERGNTEAFF
TRBD1 TRBJ2-1 TRBV25-1 CASSVTGGVKQFF
. TRBJ1-1 TRBV5-4 CASSLPPGTEAFF
TRBD2 TRBJ2-1 TRBV2 CASSGGLAGNSEQFF
. TRBJ2-7 TRBV5-1 CASSLGVLSYEQYF
. TRBJ2-4 TRBV7-2 CASGNRVTIAKNIQYF
. TRBJ1-4 TRBV27 CASSPSVSPWEKLFF
TRBD1 TRBJ2-5 TRBV5-4 CASSATGGVRQETQYF
TRBD1 TRBJ2-5 TRBV7-2 CASSLGQARVSRTQYF
TRBD1 TRBJ2-1 TRBV5-6 CASSTGTAQFF
. TRBJ2-7 TRBV9 CASSARQTMDEQYF
. TRBJ2-7 TRBV29-1 CSVVGLGYEQYF
. TRBJ1-2 TRBV25-1 CASSYGGTGYTF
. TRBJ1-4 TRBV5-6 CASSLFLEEKLFF
. TRBJ2-4 TRBV6-5 CASSYSGTLAKNIQYF
TRBD1 TRBJ2-7 TRBV30 CAWTAPGQGSGEQYF
TRBD2 TRBJ2-3 TRBV10-3 CAISGGTSGGAVHHNTQYF
. TRBJ2-5 TRBV29-1 CSVLQLYQETQYF
. TRBJ2-7 TRBV5-1 CASSPGGTETYEQYF
. TRBJ2-7 TRBV10-3 CASTEGSTIYEQYF
TRBD1 TRBJ2-1 TRBV6-6 CASSQTGTEQFF
TRBD2 TRBJ2-5 TRBV10-2 CASSGLAGDQETQYF
. TRBJ2-7 TRBV29-1 CSATRGSYEQYF
. TRBJ2-2 TRBV23-1 CASSQEQGQPNTGELFF
TRBD1 TRBJ1-1 TRBV2 CASRGTGGMEAFF
. TRBJ2-2 TRBV29-1 CSVETGLRTGELFF
. TRBJ1-1 TRBV9 CASSPSGGTEAFF
. TRBJ2-3 TRBV25-1 CASRSRGGTDTQYF
. TRBJ2-7 TRBV29-1 CSVEDGTYEQYF
. TRBJ2-5 TRBV5-1 CASSLRGGETQYF
. TRBJ1-1 TRBV30 CAWSTDGTHTEAFF
. TRBJ2-5 TRBV5-1 CASSLGTAGGQETQYF
TRBD2 TRBJ2-5 TRBV9 CASSVAPAGVQETQYF
. TRBJ1-1 TRBV11-1 CASSFDTEAFF
TRBD1 TRBJ2-1 TRBV5-1 CASSTTGNNEQFF
. TRBJ2-7 TRBV6-5 CASSETWPPYEQYF
. TRBJ1-1 TRBV29-1 CSVDPGGTEAFF
TRBD1 TRBJ1-1 TRBV30 CAWRRQGDTEAFF
. TRBJ2-7 TRBV15 CATSGTGTPNTEQYF
. TRBJ2-2 TRBV2 CASSWTPNTGELFF
. TRBJ2-7 TRBV9 CASSVDRDEQYF
. TRBJ2-1 TRBV5-1 CASSLGGSSYNEQFF
. TRBJ1-1 TRBV30 CAWTKGSDTEAFF